These 18 T cell receptor beta chains share one sample of origin, sequenced in a study of blood T cell repertoires in COVID-19. Assay: immunoSEQ multiplex PCR; the TCRdb copy retains only in-frame clones and omits some. The sample consists of about 120,000 clones, 87% of them appearing once. Sequenced input: peripheral blood. These receptors were taken from a woman between 65 and 79 years old with acute or convalescent COVID-19.

This rearrangement joins TRBV27 to TRBJ1-6; no definite D call. CDR3 length: 15 amino acids. Germline values: CDR1 MNHEY, CDR2 SMNVEV (reference sequence). V lost 6 bases and J lost 3, with 12 bases in between. The CDR3 region has the DNA TGTGCCAGCAGCCCCGGGGTAGGCTATAATTCACCCCTCCACTTT. Its translation: CASSPGVGYNSPLHF.

V gene TRBV10-3 combines with J gene TRBJ2-3, with 9 bases that match TRBD1. V shed 6 bases, J shed 6 bases, and the junction held 13 bases outside the gene matches. Germline assignment: CDR1 ENHRY and CDR2 SYGVKD. The CDR3 runs to 16 residues. CDR3 sequence: CAISPRTGTGSDTQYF. For the CDR3, the DNA is TGTGCCATCAGCCCCAGGACCGGGACAGGGTCCGATACGCAGTATTTT.

The J gene is TRBJ1-2, the V gene TRBV7-9, with no clear D. CDR1 is SEHNR and CDR2 is FQNEAQ in the germline V gene (reference sequence). V was shortened by 5 bases and J by 2 bases, with 12 bases between the two germline ends. This CDR3 region has 14 residues. The CDR3 spells CASSPGGENYGYTF. CDR3 nucleotides: TGTGCCAGCAGCCCAGGTGGGGAGAACTATGGCTACACCTTC.

This chain links TRBV11-2 with TRBJ2-7, with a tentative D call TRBD1 (5 bases). The CDR3 runs to 18 residues. CDR1 is SGHAT and CDR2 is FQNNGV in the germline V gene. The V end lost 4 bases, the J end lost 0 bases, and 22 bases lay between the germline ends. Here the CDR3 DNA reads TGTGCCAGCAGCTCCATCTACTCCCAGGGCCCTACCTCCTACGAGCAGTACTTC. Translation: CASSSIYSQGPTSYEQYF. The full variable domain, its missing parts supplied by reference TRBV11-2 and TRBJ2-7, is EAGVAQSPRYKIIEKRQSVAFWCNPISGHATLYWYQQILGQGPKLLIQFQNNGVVDDSQLPKDRFSAERLKGVDSTLKIQPAKLEDSAVYLCASSSIYSQGPTSYEQYFGPGTRLTVT.

The chain combines TRBV27 with TRBJ1-6; D ambiguous. This CDR3 contains 14 residues. Germline V gene lookup returns CDR1 MNHEY and CDR2 SMNVEV (reference sequence). V shed 2 bases and J shed 10 bases, with 12 bases lying between them. The CDR3 DNA sequence: TGTGCCAGCAGTTTAACGGGGTTTGGATCACCCCTCCACTTT. Protein: CASSLTGFGSPLHF.

This chain uses TRBV28 with TRBJ1-3, with D unclear. CDR1 is MDHEN and CDR2 is SYDVKM in the germline V gene. Trimming left V 1 base short and J 4 bases short, with 23 bases between. The CDR3 contains 19 residues. The CDR3 here is CASSLSTSLLSRYGNTIYF. DNA for the CDR3: TGTGCCAGCAGTTTATCTACCTCTCTCCTCTCGCGTTACGGAAACACCATATATTTT.

The chain combines TRBV5-1 with TRBJ2-4; D gene ambiguous. Germline V gives CDR1 SGHRS, CDR2 YFSETQ. Trimming took 5 bases from V and 1 from J, leaving 10 bases between them. This CDR3 has 14 amino acids. This CDR3 is CASRKSAAKNIQYF. The CDR3 DNA reads TGCGCCAGCAGAAAATCTGCGGCCAAAAACATTCAGTACTTC.

The V and J genes are TRBV19 and TRBJ2-4; 7 positions agree with TRBD2. The ends lost 7 bases at V and 0 bases at J; junction bases unmatched: 6. The germline gives CDR1 LNHDA, CDR2 SQIVND (reference sequence). The CDR3 is 15 amino acids. The DNA of the CDR3 is TGTGCCAGTACCCCCGGGAGGATAGCCAAAAACATTCAGTACTTC. Translating it yields CASTPGRIAKNIQYF.

This clone was detected only once. The chain links TRBV5-5 to TRBJ2-4, with D possibly TRBD1 on 5 matching bases. Germline values: CDR1 SGHKS, CDR2 YYEKEE (reference sequence). CDR3 length: 16 amino acids. V lost 1 base and J lost 6, with 17 bases in between. CDR3 nucleotides: TGTGCCAGCAGCTTGCGATTCTCCGACAGTGGAAACATTCAGTACTTC. It yields the protein CASSLRFSDSGNIQYF.

The J gene is TRBJ2-7, the V gene TRBV7-8, with 7 bases lining up with TRBD2. The CDR3 loop spans 15 amino acids. V was pared by 5 bases and J by 3 bases, with 10 bases of the junction left unmatched. The germline V gene encodes CDR1 SGHVS and CDR2 FQNEAQ. In nucleotides, the CDR3 is TGTGCCAGCAGCCGTCCCGCGGGGGTTGGCTACGAGCAGTACTTC. Encoded protein: CASSRPAGVGYEQYF.

This clone has more than one count but fewer than ten. The chain uses TRBV11-2 and TRBJ2-1, with D perhaps matching TRBD1 (6 bases). Germline values: CDR1 SGHAT, CDR2 FQNNGV. Between the trimmed V and J ends, which lost 4 bases and 4 bases, there was a span of 11 bases. This CDR3 has 14 amino acids. The CDR3 loop reads CASSSRQGYNEQFF. The CDR3, as DNA: TGTGCCAGCAGCTCCCGCCAGGGGTACAATGAGCAGTTCTTC.

This clone was observed a few times. The V and J genes are TRBV7-9 and TRBJ2-5; no firm D call. V was shortened by 5 bases and J by 2 bases, with 6 bases between the two germline ends. The germline V gene has CDR1 SEHNR and CDR2 FQNEAQ (reference sequence). This CDR3 comprises 12 residues. CDR3 sequence (DNA): TGTGCCAGCAGCCCGACACAAGAGACCCAGTACTTC. It encodes CASSPTQETQYF.

The chain combines TRBV4-1 with TRBJ2-7, with 9 bases that match TRBD1. The ends lost 0 bases at V and 1 base at J; junction bases unmatched: 7. The germline V gene encodes CDR1 MGHRA and CDR2 YSYEKL. This CDR3 contains 17 residues. CDR3 region: CASSQETLGTGSYEQYF. CDR3 in DNA: TGCGCCAGCAGCCAAGAGACCCTCGGGACAGGGTCCTACGAGCAGTACTTC.

This chain uses TRBV3-1 (or the pseudogene TRBV3-2) with TRBJ1-5, with 7 bases that match TRBD1. Germline lookup yields CDR1 LGHDT and CDR2 YNNKEL (reference sequence). The V gene end was trimmed by 1 base and the J gene end by 6 bases; junction bases not matched to a gene: 12. The CDR3 has 17 residues. The CDR3 nucleotides read TGTGCCAGCAGCCAAGGAGAGACAGGGCGTATAAGTCAGCCCCAGCATTTT. Translation: CASSQGETGRISQPQHF.

The chain uses TRBV25-1 and TRBJ1-2; 7 nucleotides agree with TRBD1. The germline CDR1 and CDR2 sequences are MGHDK and SYGVNS. This CDR3 has 14 residues. V shed 4 bases and J 0 bases; nucleotides not matched to a gene: 2. The CDR3 is CASSGQGANYGYTF. The CDR3 nucleotides read TGTGCCAGCAGTGGACAGGGAGCTAACTATGGCTACACCTTC.

The rearrangement joins TRBV7-9 to TRBJ1-2; maybe TRBD1 (5 bases). From germline, CDR1 is SEHNR and CDR2 FQNEAQ (reference sequence). The CDR3 runs to 13 residues. Trimming shortened V by 8 bases and J by 2 bases, and 12 bases separated the two germline ends. CDR3 DNA sequence: TGTGCCAGCGCCTTAGGGGAGAACTATGGCTACACCTTC. Its protein product is CASALGENYGYTF.

This rearrangement joins TRBV6-5 to TRBJ1-2, with a weak D call TRBD1 (6 bases). With 3 bases removed from V and 4 bases from J, the gap between germline ends came to 12 bases. The CDR3 runs 14 residues. CDR1 is MNHEY, CDR2 SVGAGI, per germline. The CDR3 bases are TGTGCCAGCAGTTATTCGAGGGGGTTCTATGGCTACACCTTC. Amino acid sequence: CASSYSRGFYGYTF.

The V call is TRBV7-9, the J call TRBJ1-2; D is perhaps TRBD1 (5 bases). V was cut by 5 bases and J by 0 bases, with 10 bases left in between. CDR3 length: 14 amino acids. The V gene's germline CDR1 is SEHNR and CDR2 FQNEAQ (reference sequence). The CDR3 DNA sequence: TGTGCCAGCAGCCCTGGGGCCTCTAACTATGGCTACACCTTC. As protein: CASSPGASNYGYTF.